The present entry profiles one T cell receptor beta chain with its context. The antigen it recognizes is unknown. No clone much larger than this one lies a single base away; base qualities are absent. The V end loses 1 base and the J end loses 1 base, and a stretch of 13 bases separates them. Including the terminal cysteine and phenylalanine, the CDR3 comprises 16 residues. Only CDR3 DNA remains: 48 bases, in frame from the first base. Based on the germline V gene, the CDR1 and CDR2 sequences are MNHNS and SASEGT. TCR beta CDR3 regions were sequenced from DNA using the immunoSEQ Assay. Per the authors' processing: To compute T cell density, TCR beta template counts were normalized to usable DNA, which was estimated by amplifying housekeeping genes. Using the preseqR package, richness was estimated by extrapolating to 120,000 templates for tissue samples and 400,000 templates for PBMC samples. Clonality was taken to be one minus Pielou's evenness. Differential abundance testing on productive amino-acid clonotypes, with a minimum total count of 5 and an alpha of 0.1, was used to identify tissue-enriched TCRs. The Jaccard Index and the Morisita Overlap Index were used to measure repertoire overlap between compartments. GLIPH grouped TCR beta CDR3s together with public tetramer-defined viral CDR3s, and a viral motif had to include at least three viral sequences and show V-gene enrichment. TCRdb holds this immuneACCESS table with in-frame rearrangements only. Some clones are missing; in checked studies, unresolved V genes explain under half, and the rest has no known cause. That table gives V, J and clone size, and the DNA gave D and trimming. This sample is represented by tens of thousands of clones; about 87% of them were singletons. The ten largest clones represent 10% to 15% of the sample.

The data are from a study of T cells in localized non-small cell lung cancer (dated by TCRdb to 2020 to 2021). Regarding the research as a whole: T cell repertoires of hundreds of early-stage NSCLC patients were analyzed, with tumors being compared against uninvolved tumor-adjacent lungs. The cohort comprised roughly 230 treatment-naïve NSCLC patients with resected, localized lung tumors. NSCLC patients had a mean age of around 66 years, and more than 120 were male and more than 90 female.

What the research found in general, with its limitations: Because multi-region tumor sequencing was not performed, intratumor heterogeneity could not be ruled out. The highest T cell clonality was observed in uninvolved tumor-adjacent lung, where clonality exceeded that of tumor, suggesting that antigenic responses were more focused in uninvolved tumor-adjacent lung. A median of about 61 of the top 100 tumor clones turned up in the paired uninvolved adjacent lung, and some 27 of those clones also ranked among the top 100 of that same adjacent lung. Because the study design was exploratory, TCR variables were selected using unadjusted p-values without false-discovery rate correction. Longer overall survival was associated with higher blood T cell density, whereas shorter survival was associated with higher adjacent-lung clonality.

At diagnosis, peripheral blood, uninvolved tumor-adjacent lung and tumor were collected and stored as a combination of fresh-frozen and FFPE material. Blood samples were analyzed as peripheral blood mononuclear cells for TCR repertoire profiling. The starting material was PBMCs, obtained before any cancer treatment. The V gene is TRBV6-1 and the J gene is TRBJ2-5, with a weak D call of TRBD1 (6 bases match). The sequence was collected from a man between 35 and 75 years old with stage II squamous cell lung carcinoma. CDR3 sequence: CASSEGGQGSQETQYF. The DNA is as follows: TGTGCCAGCAGTGAAGGGGGGCAGGGGTCCCAAGAGACCCAGTACTTC.